The source of this T cell receptor beta chain is a study of Tregs in tolerant kidney transplant recipients. Overall study: Sorting of CD4+CD25+CD127- cells followed roughly three-day belatacept mixed lymphocyte reactions, sometimes with roughly 5-day graft donor restimulation.

General observations from the study: Biological reproducibility was not directly addressed in this study.

The data were produced by immunoSEQ multiplex PCR, yet TCRdb's version contains in-frame clones alone and is incomplete. Of fewer than 20,000 clones in the sample, less than 80% were seen once. As for this clone: Its matching antigen is unknown.

The CDR3 extends over 15 amino acids. Trimming shortened V by 2 bases and J by 0 bases, and 11 bases separated the two germline ends. Per germline, CDR1 GTSNPN and CDR2 SVGIG (reference sequence). The source is a human donor in good health. Sequencing used Tregs from blood cultured with allogeneic cells. The chain recombines TRBV30 with TRBJ1-3; no clear D. CDR3: CAWSFDTASGNTIYF. The CDR3 DNA sequence: TGTGCCTGGAGTTTCGATACGGCCTCTGGAAACACCATATATTTT. The whole variable domain, remainder taken from reference TRBV30 and TRBJ1-3, is SQTIHQWPATLVQPVGSPLSLECTVEGTSNPNLYWYRQAAGRGLQLLFYSVGIGQISSEVPQNLSASRPQDRQFILSSKKLLLSDSGFYLCAWSFDTASGNTIYFGEGSWLTVV.